This TCR beta chain was recorded in a study of PD-1 blockade in mismatch repair-deficient tumors. As for the study in general: Enrolled about 2013-2017, patients had progressing, pretreated mismatch repair-deficient cancers of 12 types.

Study-level findings and limits: After pembrolizumab, tumor-resident clones rose rapidly, then generally contracted before radiologic responses.

Clones were sequenced by immunoSEQ multiplex PCR, and TCRdb holds only the in-frame ones, with some missing. The sample consists of over 30,000 clones, less than 90% of them appearing once. All patients were mismatch repair deficient, assessed by either PCR or immunohistochemistry. The TCR-sequenced patients were three responders to pembrolizumab. As for this clone: Its matching antigen is unknown. A junction end diverges from the germline sequence, so it may reflect a read error.

In germline, CDR1 is SSHAT, CDR2 FNYEAQ (reference sequence). The CDR3 totals 13 residues. The clonotype comes from an adult with mismatch repair-deficient cancer. The sequencing used PBMCs, collected around 6 weeks after starting pembrolizumab. The chain links TRBV7-7 to TRBJ1-1; unclear D gene. For the CDR3, the DNA is TGTGCTAGCAGCCGTACAGCGAACACTGAAGCTTTCTTT. Its translation is CASSRTANTEAFF.